These 11 T cell receptor beta chains were all obtained from the same sample, sequenced in a study of blood T cell repertoires in COVID-19. The protocol was immunoSEQ multiplex PCR, while the TCRdb copy is restricted to in-frame clones and leaves out a portion. The data contain about 66,000 clones, around nine tenths of them seen just once; the ten biggest clones take up approximately 3.6%. Input material: peripheral blood. These TCRs come from a man between 65 and 85 years old with acute or convalescent COVID-19.

This chain connects TRBV7-2 to TRBJ2-1; D is possibly TRBD2 (7 bases). V lost 7 bases and J 9 bases, leaving 28 bases between the germline ends. Germline V lookup: CDR1 SGHTA, CDR2 FQGNSA. The CDR3 spans 17 residues. The CDR3 loop reads CASNPGRGGLGRGEQFF. DNA for the CDR3: TGTGCCAGCAACCCAGGAAGGGGGGGCCTAGGCCGTGGTGAGCAGTTCTTC.

This chain connects TRBV7-2 to TRBJ1-2; 9 nucleotides line up with TRBD1. Trimming cost V 5 bases and J 6 bases; bases outside gene matches: 13. CDR1 and CDR2 from the germline V gene are SGHTA and FQGNSA. This CDR3 region has 16 residues. CDR3 region: CASSRTLLRDRDGYTF. CDR3 nucleotides: TGTGCCAGCAGCCGTACTCTTCTTCGGGACAGGGATGGCTACACCTTC.

The chain links TRBV9 to TRBJ2-5; D is uncertain. Trimming removed 1 base from V and 5 bases from J, with 15 bases in between. Germline CDR1 and CDR2: SGDLS and YYNGEE. This CDR3 spans 15 amino acids. The CDR3 loop reads CASSVTVGDGETQYF. DNA for the CDR3: TGTGCCAGCAGCGTAACGGTCGGCGACGGGGAGACCCAGTACTTC.

This clone appeared a single time. The chain employs TRBV5-1 and TRBJ1-1; perhaps TRBD1 as D (5 bases). Trimming took 5 bases from V and 0 from J, leaving 17 bases between them. The CDR3 sequence is 16 residues long. In germline, CDR1 is SGHRS, CDR2 YFSETQ. The CDR3 is CASSSRVGGMNTEAFF. CDR3 coding DNA: TGCGCCAGCAGTTCCCGAGTGGGGGGGATGAACACTGAAGCTTTCTTT.

This chain joins TRBV10-1 and TRBJ2-5; no firm D call. Trimming took 0 bases from V and 7 from J, leaving 12 bases between them. The CDR3 contains 14 residues. Germline values: CDR1 WNHNN, CDR2 SYGVQD (reference sequence). CDR3 sequence (DNA): TGCGCCAGCAGTGAGTCGGTCCATATCGGGACCCAGTACTTC. Translating gives CASSESVHIGTQYF.

The chain combines TRBV7-9 with TRBJ1-6, with 9 bases aligning to TRBD1. Germline assignment: CDR1 SEHNR and CDR2 FQNEAQ (reference sequence). V was pared by 6 bases and J by 8 bases, with 11 bases of the junction left unmatched. The CDR3 extends over 16 amino acids. The CDR3: CASSPNPQGAYSPLHF. DNA for the CDR3: TGTGCCAGCAGTCCGAACCCACAGGGGGCATATTCACCCCTCCACTTT.

The V call is TRBV28, the J call TRBJ1-1; 8 bases are shared with TRBD1. CDR1 is MDHEN, CDR2 SYDVKM, per germline. CDR3 size: 13 residues. The ends lost 7 bases at V and 6 bases at J; junction bases unmatched: 7. The chain's CDR3 is CASNGRGQAEAFF. The DNA for the CDR3 is TGTGCCAGCAACGGAAGGGGACAGGCTGAAGCTTTCTTT.

The chain recombines TRBV5-6 with TRBJ2-3; 11 nucleotides match TRBD2. CDR1 and CDR2 (germline): SGHDT, YYEEEE. The CDR3 has 17 amino acids. After removal of 5 bases from V and 6 bases from J, the junction contained 14 bases not matched to a gene. For the CDR3, the DNA is TGTGCCAGCAGTTCCGGACCGCTACTAGCGGGGGCGGATACGCAGTATTTT. The encoded protein is CASSSGPLLAGADTQYF.

The chain combines TRBV7-2 with TRBJ1-3; TRBD1 is a possible D gene (6 bases). Trimming cost V 3 bases and J 3 bases, with 15 bases left between them. This CDR3 is built from 16 residues. CDR1 is SGHTA and CDR2 is FQGNSA in the germline V gene. The CDR3 DNA sequence: TGTGCCAGCAGCTTTTTCCCACAGGGTGGTGGAAACACCATATATTTT. As protein: CASSFFPQGGGNTIYF.

This rearrangement joins TRBV4-3 to TRBJ1-2, with D uncertain. The CDR3 runs to 15 residues. Between the trimmed V and J ends, which lost 0 bases and 2 bases, there was a span of 10 bases. Per germline, CDR1 LGHNA and CDR2 YSLEER. CDR3 protein: CASSQEHSTNYGYTF. The DNA of the CDR3 is TGCGCCAGCAGCCAAGAGCACAGCACCAACTATGGCTACACCTTC.

This rearrangement joins TRBV28 to TRBJ1-5, with 9 positions matching TRBD1. The CDR3 runs 15 residues. Germline CDR1 MDHEN, CDR2 SYDVKM. Trimming cost V 6 bases and J 6 bases; bases outside gene matches: 9. CDR3 in DNA: TGTGCCAGCAGGACCGGACAGGGGAGGATTCAGCCCCAGCATTTT. Its protein product is CASRTGQGRIQPQHF.